Here is one T cell receptor (beta chain) with its context. The data are from a study of identical twins. MiXCR was run by TCRdb on the 5' RACE reads, yielding one entry per CDR3 protein. The sample shows approximately 700,000 distinct CDR3 sequences, roughly 6% of them seen only once. Germline values: CDR1 DFQATT, CDR2 SNEGSKA (reference sequence). Trimming removed 7 bases from V and 6 bases from J, with 13 bases in between. This CDR3 spans 11 amino acids. The sequencing sample was made of naive T cells sorted from blood. This TCR was sampled from a man between 18 and 29 years old in good health. This chain connects TRBV20-1 to TRBJ2-7; D call uncertain. The CDR3 protein is CSVSSKAEQYF. The CDR3 bases are TGCAGTGTCAGTTCGAAGGCCGAGCAGTACTTC.